One T cell receptor (beta chain) is described in this entry. Its cognate antigen is unknown. The sample holds other DNA sequences that translate to the same CDR3. This sample was taken from a study of T cell clones after liver transplantation. Study at large: Apart from three HCV-positive recipients, transplants were for non-autoimmune, non-viral reasons.

TCRdb's copy holds only in-frame clones and misses some; the assay was immunoSEQ multiplex PCR. The sample carries about 76,000 clones, 75% to 90% recorded once. The CDR3 spans 14 residues. Losses at the gene ends were 3 bases for V and 2 bases for J; bases not matched to a gene: 1. CDR1 SQVTM and CDR2 ANQGSEA come from the germline V gene. The study's findings and limits: A larger donor-reactive than third-party decline suggested partial antigen-specific deletion. Circulating graft-donor-reactive CD4 TCRbeta sequences fell significantly post-transplant in 5 of 8 subjects.

The source was CD4+ T cells from blood, collected at the 22-month timepoint. The V call is TRBV29-1, the J call TRBJ2-6; 7 bases fit TRBD2. This TCR derives from a human patient who received a liver transplant. The T cells may partly be graft donor cells. CDR3 protein: CSVDRGAGANVLTF. CDR3 sequence (DNA): TGCAGCGTTGATCGGGGGGCTGGGGCCAACGTCCTGACTTTC.